This T cell receptor beta chain was captured in a study of blood T cell repertoires in COVID-19. The overall study: Italy, Spain and the United States were the sources of the convalescent and acute COVID-19 samples.

Germline lookup yields CDR1 SGHRS and CDR2 YFSETQ. The CDR3 is 13 residues long. V was trimmed by 0 bases and J by 8 bases, leaving 11 bases between them. TCRdb keeps only in-frame clones here, not all; method: immunoSEQ multiplex PCR. The data contain nearly 350,000 clones, roughly nine tenths of them seen just once; the ten biggest clones take up more than 0.8%. This clone has more than one count but fewer than ten. The sample contains more than one DNA sequence encoding this CDR3. The chain joins TRBV5-1 to TRBJ1-2, with D unclear. Sequences were obtained from PBMCs or T cells enriched from blood (not recorded which). This clonotype was obtained from a woman in her twenties or thirties who had recovered from COVID-19. The CDR3 DNA is TGCGCCAGCAGCTTGGAAGGCGCGGGGGGCTACACCTTC. Translation: CASSLEGAGGYTF. Looking up the rest from reference TRBV5-1 and TRBJ1-2 gives the full variable domain: KAGVTQTPRYLIKTRGQQVTLSCSPISGHRSVSWYQQTPGQGLQFLFEYFSETQRNKGNFPGRFSGRQFSNSRSEMNVSTLELGDSALYLCASSLEGAGGYTFGSGTRLTVV.